These 31 T cell receptor beta chains share one sample of origin, sequenced in a study of T-cell memory formation after mild COVID-19. A single record per CDR3 protein comes from TCRdb applying MiXCR to the 5' RACE reads. This table holds fewer than 70,000 distinct CDR3 sequences, more than 8% found once. Specimen: PBMCs or a T cell subset sorted from them (not recorded which). The receptors stem from a man younger than 35 who had mild COVID-19 (a few samples of this study predate the infection). Cell type and time point are not known.

The chain is built from TRBV4-3 and TRBJ1-1, with 8 bases identical to TRBD1. The CDR3 extends over 15 amino acids. Germline assignment: CDR1 LGHNA and CDR2 YSLEER. V gave up 2 bases and J gave up 5 bases; unmatched junction bases: 7. The CDR3 reads CASSQTPDRGTEAFF. The CDR3, as DNA: TGCGCCAGCAGCCAAACCCCCGACAGGGGAACTGAAGCTTTCTTT.

In its sample, this clonotype was seen a few times. The chain has TRBV12-3 or TRBV12-4 and TRBJ1-5; tentative D call: TRBD1 (5 bases). CDR3 length equals 15 residues. Trimming cost V 8 bases and J 4 bases, with 18 bases left between them. Written as DNA, the CDR3 is TGTGCCAGCGGCCCACGAGGGACGGCTAATCAGCCCCAGCATTTT. Its protein product is CASGPRGTANQPQHF.

This clonotype was detected a few times. The chain recombines TRBV5-4 with TRBJ2-7; a possible D gene is TRBD1 (5 bases). CDR3 length: 15 amino acids. CDR1 SGHNT and CDR2 YYREEE come from the germline V gene (reference sequence). Trimming took 3 bases from V and 3 from J, leaving 16 bases between them. CDR3 in amino acids: CASSSAASRDYEQYF. The CDR3, as DNA: TGTGCCAGCAGCTCGGCGGCCTCCAGGGACTACGAGCAGTACTTC.

This sequence joins TRBV7-2 and TRBJ2-5; D is uncertain. There are 14 residues in the CDR3. Germline V gives CDR1 SGHTA, CDR2 FQGNSA. Deletions cut 7 bases from V and 1 base from J, with 13 bases between. The CDR3 nucleotides are TGTGCCAGCACAGGCCTTTCCTCCCAAGAGACCCAGTACTTC. Translating gives CASTGLSSQETQYF.

This clonotype was observed once. The CDR3 DNA sequence: TGTGCCAGCAGCTTCGCCCAGGAGGAAGGGGAGACCCAGTACTTC. Translated: CASSFAQEEGETQYF. The rearrangement joins TRBV9 to TRBJ2-5; possibly TRBD2 for D (5 bases). Per the germline V gene, CDR1 is SGDLS and CDR2 is YYNGEE. CDR3 length: 15 residues. Trimming removed 4 bases from V and 5 bases from J, with 18 bases in between.

This clonotype was counted between two and nine times. This sequence joins TRBV12-3 or TRBV12-4 and TRBJ2-1; 11 bases match TRBD2. The ends lost 8 bases at V and 6 bases at J; junction bases unmatched: 9. This CDR3 is built from 15 residues. The CDR3 DNA sequence: TGTGCCAGCGGTTATAGCGGGGGGGCCTTCAATGAGCAGTTCTTC. Protein sequence: CASGYSGGAFNEQFF.

This clonotype was found many times. V usage is TRBV28 and J usage is TRBJ1-2, with 10 bases that match TRBD1. The CDR3 loop spans 13 amino acids. The J segment lost 6 bases and the V segment lost 6 bases, leaving 4 bases of the junction unmatched. From germline, CDR1 is MDHEN and CDR2 SYDVKM. CDR3 protein: CASRQTGGHGYTF. CDR3 DNA sequence: TGTGCCAGCAGGCAGACAGGGGGCCATGGCTACACCTTC.

This chain connects TRBV5-1 to TRBJ2-1, with TRBD1 identical over 10 bases. V lost 0 bases and J lost 10; bases outside the gene matches: 7. Germline V gene data show CDR1 as SGHRS and CDR2 as YFSETQ. This CDR3 has 15 residues. The CDR3 spells CASSLVPGTGVEQFF. The CDR3 nucleotides read TGCGCCAGCAGCTTGGTACCCGGGACAGGGGTAGAGCAGTTCTTC.

This chain links TRBV6-5 with TRBJ2-3; no reliable D call. The CDR3 consists of 13 residues. Trimming cost V 2 bases and J 4 bases, with 7 bases left between them. In germline, CDR1 is MNHEY, CDR2 SVGAGI. CDR3 in amino acids: CASSYLGPDTQYF. Written as DNA, the CDR3 is TGTGCCAGCAGTTACCTCGGGCCAGATACGCAGTATTTT.

This chain links TRBV29-1 with TRBJ2-7; 9 bases are a match to TRBD2. J lost 0 bases, V lost 6 bases, and 6 bases had no gene match. Germline CDR1 and CDR2: SQVTM and ANQGSEA. The CDR3 totals 14 residues. The CDR3 here is CSVVVAGVSYEQYF. The CDR3 nucleotides are TGCAGCGTGGTGGTAGCGGGGGTCTCCTACGAGCAGTACTTC.

This clonotype was counted many times. J is TRBJ2-3 and V is TRBV5-1, with 7 bases identical to TRBD2. The CDR3 is 15 residues long. Germline CDR1 is SGHRS and CDR2 is YFSETQ. Trimming cost V 0 bases and J 4 bases; bases outside gene matches: 5. The CDR3 region has the DNA TGCGCCAGCAGCTTGGAGCGGGGTAGGGCAGATACGCAGTATTTT. Amino acids: CASSLERGRADTQYF.

The gene calls are TRBV5-5 and TRBJ1-4; 10 bases line up with TRBD1. This CDR3 contains 18 residues. Germline CDR1 SGHKS, CDR2 YYEKEE (reference sequence). J was trimmed by 8 bases and V by 3 bases; bases with no gene match: 16. Here the CDR3 DNA reads TGTGCCAGCAGCTCGCCGGGACAGGGGAGCAGGGGTAGCGAAAAACTGTTTTTT. This encodes CASSSPGQGSRGSEKLFF.

CDR3 loop: CASSLQGVRNQPQHF. The CDR3 DNA follows: TGTGCCAGCAGCCTCCAGGGAGTTAGGAATCAGCCCCAGCATTTT. The chain couples TRBV5-5 to TRBJ1-5; D is perhaps TRBD1 (5 bases). The CDR3 consists of 15 residues. V was trimmed by 4 bases and J by 4 bases, leaving 15 bases between them. CDR1 and CDR2 from the germline V gene are SGHKS and YYEKEE (reference sequence).

In its sample, this clonotype was seen a few times. This chain connects TRBV5-1 to TRBJ2-5; D call uncertain. The CDR3 is 14 residues long. Germline CDR1 SGHRS, CDR2 YFSETQ. Trimming pared 0 bases from V and 5 bases from J, leaving 11 bases between. CDR3 nucleotides: TGCGCCAGCAGCTTGGATACACAGATGGAGACCCAGTACTTC. Protein sequence: CASSLDTQMETQYF.

This clonotype was counted between two and nine times. The V call is TRBV28, the J call TRBJ2-2; D is unresolved. Trimming pared 9 bases from V and 4 bases from J, leaving 9 bases between. This CDR3 region has 12 residues. Germline V gene sequence: CDR1 MDHEN, CDR2 SYDVKM. The CDR3 protein is CASRVVTGELFF. The CDR3 coding sequence is TGTGCCAGTAGGGTGGTCACCGGGGAGCTGTTTTTT.

The table lists this clonotype with many counts. The chain is built from TRBV6-2 or TRBV6-3 and TRBJ1-1, with a weak D call TRBD1 (5 bases). CDR1 MNHEY and CDR2 SVGEGT come from the germline V gene. The V end was cut by 6 bases, the J end by 7 bases, with 33 bases between. There are 19 residues in the CDR3. This CDR3 is CASRRRPALRVGRDGEAFF. The CDR3 DNA is TGTGCCAGCAGACGGAGGCCAGCACTCAGGGTAGGACGGGACGGTGAAGCTTTCTTT.

The chain links TRBV9 to TRBJ1-3, with TRBD1 identical over 10 bases. Per the germline V gene, CDR1 is SGDLS and CDR2 is YYNGEE. CDR3 length: 15 residues. The ends lost 2 bases at V and 6 bases at J; junction bases unmatched: 5. The CDR3 is CASSVRGQGTNTIYF. The CDR3 nucleotides are TGTGCCAGCAGCGTGCGGGGACAGGGGACAAACACCATATATTTT.

This clonotype was seen a few times. The genes are TRBV2 and TRBJ1-4; 7 bases map to TRBD1. V shed 10 bases, J shed 5 bases, and the junction held 7 bases outside the gene matches. Per germline, CDR1 SNHLY and CDR2 FYNNEI. The CDR3 has 13 residues. The CDR3 DNA follows: TGTGCCACCCATAGGGGGCAAAATGAAAAACTGTTTTTT. Residues: CATHRGQNEKLFF.

This clonotype occurred many times. This chain uses TRBV7-3 with TRBJ2-5; D possibly corresponds to TRBD2 (5 bases). The germline V gene has CDR1 SGHTA and CDR2 FQGTGA. V lost 6 bases, J lost 2 bases, and 10 bases lay in between. The CDR3 consists of 13 residues. CDR3 sequence (DNA): TGTGCCAGCAGTGCGGGCCGTCAAGAGACCCAGTACTTC. Amino acid sequence: CASSAGRQETQYF.

This clonotype was detected only a few times. V usage is TRBV5-5 and J usage is TRBJ2-5; D call uncertain. The CDR3 loop spans 12 amino acids. V was clipped by 3 bases and J by 5 bases, with 8 bases between them. CDR1 SGHKS and CDR2 YYEKEE come from the germline V gene (reference sequence). CDR3 sequence (DNA): TGTGCCAGCAGCTCACCCCGGGAGACCCAGTACTTC. Protein sequence: CASSSPRETQYF. The full variable domain, with the rest looked up from reference TRBV5-5 and TRBJ2-5, is DAGVTQSPTHLIKTRGQQVTLRCSPISGHKSVSWYQQVLGQGPQFIFQYYEKEERGRGNFPDRFSARQFPNYSSELNVNALLLGDSALYLCASSSPRETQYFGPGTRLLVL.

The sample holds many counts of this clonotype. The chain recombines TRBV13 with TRBJ2-5, with a weak D call TRBD2 (5 bases). Germline CDR1 and CDR2: PRHDT and FYEKMQ (reference sequence). CDR3 length: 14 amino acids. The V end lost 5 bases, the J end lost 5 bases, and 15 bases lay between the germline ends. The CDR3 DNA reads TGTGCCAGCAGCCTCCGAGGGTCCGGGGAGACCCAGTACTTC. Amino acid sequence: CASSLRGSGETQYF.

This clonotype was counted between two and nine times. The V and J genes are TRBV6-6 and TRBJ2-2, with D perhaps matching TRBD2 (6 bases). V lost 5 bases, J lost 5 bases, and 15 bases lay in between. Germline V gives CDR1 MNHNY, CDR2 SVGAGI (reference sequence). The CDR3 runs 15 residues. Here the CDR3 DNA reads TGTGCCAGCAGTCGCGTTGAGGGAGGTACCGGGGAGCTGTTTTTT. Its protein product is CASSRVEGGTGELFF.

This clonotype was seen a few times. The V call is TRBV14, the J call TRBJ2-3, with D perhaps being TRBD1 or TRBD2 (5 bases each). This CDR3 has 13 amino acids. Germline V lookup: CDR1 SGHDN, CDR2 FVKESK. V was shortened by 5 bases and J by 6 bases, with 12 bases between the two germline ends. The CDR3 bases are TGTGCCAGCAGCGGGGGTTCTGGGGATACGCAGTATTTT. Translated: CASSGGSGDTQYF.

The chain employs TRBV20-1 and TRBJ2-4; 8 bases line up with TRBD2. Germline assignment: CDR1 DFQATT and CDR2 SNEGSKA (reference sequence). V was clipped by 2 bases and J by 7 bases; unmatched bases: 4. This CDR3 contains 13 residues. CDR3 bases: TGCAGTGCTAGACCGACGGGAGGGAACATTCAGTACTTC. This codes for CSARPTGGNIQYF.

This clonotype has a handful of counts. V is TRBV6-2 or TRBV6-3 and J is TRBJ1-1, with D uncertain. In germline, CDR1 is MNHEY, CDR2 SVGEGT. Trimming took off 0 bases at V and 5 bases at J, with 7 bases between the two ends. This CDR3 is 13 amino acids long. The CDR3 DNA reads TGTGCCAGCAGTTACTCGACCAGGACTGAAGCTTTCTTT. This codes for CASSYSTRTEAFF.

J is TRBJ2-7 and V is TRBV3-2; the table gives TRBD2 as D, unverified against the DNA. TRBV3-2 is marked as a pseudogene. This CDR3 is built from 19 residues. The CDR3 bases are TGTGCCAGCAGCCAAGTAGACTCAGCGGGGGGGCGAGGAGCCTACGAGCAGTACGTC. Its translation is CASSQVDSAGGRGAYEQYV.

The CDR3 here is CASSLAEGGGEQFF. Written as DNA, the CDR3 is TGCGCCAGCAGCTTGGCGGAGGGGGGCGGTGAGCAGTTCTTC. The chain joins TRBV5-1 to TRBJ2-1; D assignment may be TRBD1 or TRBD2 (6 bases each). With 0 bases removed from V and 9 bases from J, the gap between germline ends came to 13 bases. The CDR3 loop spans 14 amino acids. Germline loops: CDR1 SGHRS, CDR2 YFSETQ.

This clonotype was observed at least ten times. The chain is built from TRBV4-3 and TRBJ1-2, with D hard to call. CDR1 and CDR2 (germline): LGHNA, YSLEER. CDR3 length: 17 amino acids. V was pared by 4 bases and J by 4 bases, with 22 bases between. The CDR3 sequence: CASSPSRSPGVVYGYTF. DNA for the CDR3: TGCGCCAGCAGCCCTAGCAGGTCGCCTGGTGTGGTCTATGGCTACACCTTC.

The V and J genes are TRBV12-3 or TRBV12-4 and TRBJ2-3, with 9 nucleotides matching TRBD1. CDR3 length equals 16 residues. The trim removed 5 bases at V and 5 bases at J, leaving 11 bases unmatched. CDR3 sequence (DNA): TGTGCCAGCAGTCTCCGAAGGACAGGGGCTATAGATACGCAGTATTTT. Encoded protein: CASSLRRTGAIDTQYF.

This clonotype was picked up a small number of times. V usage is TRBV20-1 and J usage is TRBJ1-5; TRBD1 might be the D (6 bases). Per the germline V gene, CDR1 is DFQATT and CDR2 is SNEGSKA (reference sequence). The CDR3 has 13 residues. With 6 bases removed from V and 5 bases from J, the gap between germline ends came to 14 bases. The CDR3 loop is CSANGGHDQPQHF. CDR3 bases: TGCAGTGCGAACGGGGGGCATGATCAGCCCCAGCATTTT.

V is TRBV12-3 or TRBV12-4 and J is TRBJ1-5; 10 bases match TRBD1. The CDR3 consists of 15 residues. V dropped 6 bases and J dropped 4; count of bases not matched to a gene: 6. In DNA, the CDR3 is TGTGCCAGCAGCTCAGGGGGACAGGGGAATCAGCCCCAGCATTTT. Translated, it gives CASSSGGQGNQPQHF.